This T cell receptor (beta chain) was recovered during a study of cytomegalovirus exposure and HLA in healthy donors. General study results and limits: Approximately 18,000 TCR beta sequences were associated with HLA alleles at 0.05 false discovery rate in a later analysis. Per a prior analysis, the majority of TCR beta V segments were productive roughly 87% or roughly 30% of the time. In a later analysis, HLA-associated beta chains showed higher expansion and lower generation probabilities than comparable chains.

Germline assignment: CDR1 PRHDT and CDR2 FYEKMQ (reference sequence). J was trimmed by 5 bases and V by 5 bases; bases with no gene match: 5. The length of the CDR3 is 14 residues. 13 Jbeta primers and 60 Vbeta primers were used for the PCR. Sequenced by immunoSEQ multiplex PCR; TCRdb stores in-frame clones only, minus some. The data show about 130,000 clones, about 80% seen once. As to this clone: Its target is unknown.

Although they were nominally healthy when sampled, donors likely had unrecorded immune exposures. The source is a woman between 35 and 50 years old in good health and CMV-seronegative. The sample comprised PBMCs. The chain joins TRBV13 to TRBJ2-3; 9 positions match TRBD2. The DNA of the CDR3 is TGTGCCAGCAGCGAGCGGGGGGCGGGAGATACGCAGTATTTT. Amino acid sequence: CASSERGAGDTQYF. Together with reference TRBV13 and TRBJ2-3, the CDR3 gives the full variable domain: AAGVIQSPRHLIKEKRETATLKCYPIPRHDTVYWYQQGPGQDPQFLISFYEKMQSDKGSIPDRFSAQQFSDYHSELNMSSLELGDSALYFCASSERGAGDTQYFGPGTRLTVL.